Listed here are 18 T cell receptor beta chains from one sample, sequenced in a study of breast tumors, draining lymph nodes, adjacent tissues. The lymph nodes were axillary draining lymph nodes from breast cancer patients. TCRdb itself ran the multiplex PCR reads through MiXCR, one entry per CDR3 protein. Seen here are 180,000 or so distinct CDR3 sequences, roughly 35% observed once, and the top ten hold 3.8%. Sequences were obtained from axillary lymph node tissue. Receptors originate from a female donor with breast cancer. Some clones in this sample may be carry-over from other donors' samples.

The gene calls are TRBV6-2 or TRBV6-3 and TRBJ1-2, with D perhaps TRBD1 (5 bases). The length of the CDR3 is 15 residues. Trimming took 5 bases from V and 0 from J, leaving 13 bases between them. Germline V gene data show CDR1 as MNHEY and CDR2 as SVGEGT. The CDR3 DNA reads TGTGCCAGCAGTCACCCCGGGACGGCTAACTATGGCTACACCTTC. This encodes CASSHPGTANYGYTF.

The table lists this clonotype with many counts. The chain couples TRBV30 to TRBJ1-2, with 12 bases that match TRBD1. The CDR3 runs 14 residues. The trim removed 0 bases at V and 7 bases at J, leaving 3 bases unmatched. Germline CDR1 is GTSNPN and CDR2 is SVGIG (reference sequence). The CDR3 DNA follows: TGTGCCTGGAGTGTGGGACAGGGGGCGCGTGGCTACACCTTC. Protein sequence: CAWSVGQGARGYTF.

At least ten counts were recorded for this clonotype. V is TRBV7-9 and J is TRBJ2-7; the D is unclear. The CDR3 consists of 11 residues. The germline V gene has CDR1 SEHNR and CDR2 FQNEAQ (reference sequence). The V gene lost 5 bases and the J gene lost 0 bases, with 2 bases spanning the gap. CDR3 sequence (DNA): TGTGCCAGCAGCATCTCCTACGAGCAGTACTTC. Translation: CASSISYEQYF.

The DNA for the CDR3 is TGCAGCGTCTCCAGGTCAGGGACCTCAGAGACCCAGTACTTC. It translates to CSVSRSGTSETQYF. The chain uses TRBV29-1 and TRBJ2-5; D tentatively reads TRBD1 or TRBD2 (5 bases each). CDR3 size: 14 residues. The V gene's germline CDR1 is SQVTM and CDR2 ANQGSEA. Trimming stripped 6 bases from V and 4 bases from J, with 18 bases between.

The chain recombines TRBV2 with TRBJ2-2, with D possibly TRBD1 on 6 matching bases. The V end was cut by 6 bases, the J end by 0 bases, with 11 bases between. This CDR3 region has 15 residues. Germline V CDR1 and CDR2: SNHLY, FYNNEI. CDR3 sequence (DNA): TGTGCCAGCAGACGCAACAGGGCGAACACCGGGGAGCTGTTTTTT. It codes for CASRRNRANTGELFF.

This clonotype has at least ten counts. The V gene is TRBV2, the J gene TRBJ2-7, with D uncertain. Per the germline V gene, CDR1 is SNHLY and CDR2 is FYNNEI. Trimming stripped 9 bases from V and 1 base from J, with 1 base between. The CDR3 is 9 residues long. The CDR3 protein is CARSYEQYV. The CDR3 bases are TGTGCCAGGTCCTACGAGCAGTACGTC.

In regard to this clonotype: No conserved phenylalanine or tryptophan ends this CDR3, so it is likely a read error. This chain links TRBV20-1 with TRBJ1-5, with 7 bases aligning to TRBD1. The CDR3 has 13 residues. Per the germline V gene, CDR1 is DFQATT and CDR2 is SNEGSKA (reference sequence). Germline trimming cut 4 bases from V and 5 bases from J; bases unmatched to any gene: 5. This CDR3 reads CSAIGGADQPQHI. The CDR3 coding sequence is TGCAGTGCTATAGGGGGCGCGGATCAGCCCCAGCATATT.

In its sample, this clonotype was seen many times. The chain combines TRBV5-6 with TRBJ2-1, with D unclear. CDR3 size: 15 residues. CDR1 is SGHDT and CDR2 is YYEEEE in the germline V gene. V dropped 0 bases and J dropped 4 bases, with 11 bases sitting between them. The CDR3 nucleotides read TGTGCCAGCAGCTTGGTGCACCTACGGTACAATGAGCAGTTCTTC. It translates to CASSLVHLRYNEQFF.

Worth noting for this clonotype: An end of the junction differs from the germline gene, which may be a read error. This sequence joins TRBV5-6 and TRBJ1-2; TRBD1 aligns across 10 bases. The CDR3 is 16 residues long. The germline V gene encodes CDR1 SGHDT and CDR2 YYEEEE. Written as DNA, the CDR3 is TGTGCCAGCAGTTCCATCGGGGGACAGGGGAACTATGGCTGCACCTTC. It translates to CASSSIGGQGNYGCTF.

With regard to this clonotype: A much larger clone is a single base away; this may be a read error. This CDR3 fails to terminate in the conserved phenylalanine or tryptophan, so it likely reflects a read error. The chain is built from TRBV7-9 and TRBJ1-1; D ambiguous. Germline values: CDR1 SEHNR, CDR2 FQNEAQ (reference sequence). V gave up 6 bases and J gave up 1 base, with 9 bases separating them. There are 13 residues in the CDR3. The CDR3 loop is CASSPGRNTEAFL. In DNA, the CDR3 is TGTGCCAGCAGTCCCGGCAGGAACACTGAAGCTTTCTTG.

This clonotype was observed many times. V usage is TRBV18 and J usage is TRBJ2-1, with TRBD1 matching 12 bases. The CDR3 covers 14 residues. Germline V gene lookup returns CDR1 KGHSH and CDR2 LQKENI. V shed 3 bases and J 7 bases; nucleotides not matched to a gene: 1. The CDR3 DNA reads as TGTGCCAGCTCACCGGGACAGGGGGCAAATGAGCAGTTCTTC. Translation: CASSPGQGANEQFF.

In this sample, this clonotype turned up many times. CDR3 coding DNA: TGTGCCAGCAGTTTTACTAGCGGGAGGTCGACCCAGTACTTC. The encoded protein is CASSFTSGRSTQYF. The genes are TRBV6-2 or TRBV6-3 and TRBJ2-5; 12 bases are shared with TRBD2. J gave up 7 bases and V 4 bases, and 4 bases lay outside the gene matches. There are 14 residues in the CDR3. CDR1 and CDR2 (germline): MNHEY, SVGEGT.

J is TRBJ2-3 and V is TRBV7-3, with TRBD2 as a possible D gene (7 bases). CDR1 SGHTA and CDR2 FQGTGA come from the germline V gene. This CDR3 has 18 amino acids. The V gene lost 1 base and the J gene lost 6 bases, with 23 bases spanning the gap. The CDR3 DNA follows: TGTGCCAGCAGCTTAATGGGGGGGGGACATAGCAGTATGGATACGCAGTATTTT. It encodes CASSLMGGGHSSMDTQYF.

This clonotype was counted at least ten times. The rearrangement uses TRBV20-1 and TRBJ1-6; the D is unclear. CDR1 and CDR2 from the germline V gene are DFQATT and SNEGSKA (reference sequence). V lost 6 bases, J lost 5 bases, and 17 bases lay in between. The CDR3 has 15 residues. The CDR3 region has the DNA TGCAGTGCCTCGCGTATTACAGCCAATAATTCACCCCTCCACTTT. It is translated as CSASRITANNSPLHF.

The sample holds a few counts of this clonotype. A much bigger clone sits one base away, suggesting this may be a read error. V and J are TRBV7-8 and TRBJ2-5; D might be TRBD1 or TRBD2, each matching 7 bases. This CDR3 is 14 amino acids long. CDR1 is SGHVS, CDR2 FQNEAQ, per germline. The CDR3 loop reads CAGSPGGVRETQYF. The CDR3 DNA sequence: TGTGCCGGCAGCCCAGGGGGGGTACGAGAGACCCAGTACTTC.

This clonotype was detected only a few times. CDR3 region: CASSPLDGSLINIQYF. The CDR3, as DNA: TGTGCCAGCAGTCCCCTTGACGGGAGTTTGATAAACATTCAGTACTTC. This chain joins TRBV6-5 and TRBJ2-4, with D maybe TRBD2 (6 bases). CDR3 size: 16 residues. The V end was cut by 5 bases, the J end by 6 bases, with 20 bases between. The germline V gene encodes CDR1 MNHEY and CDR2 SVGAGI.

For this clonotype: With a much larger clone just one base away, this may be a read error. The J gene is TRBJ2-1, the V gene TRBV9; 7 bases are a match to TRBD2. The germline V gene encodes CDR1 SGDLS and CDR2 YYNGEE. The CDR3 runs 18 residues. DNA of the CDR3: TGTGCCAGCAGCGTCCCCCCGGGGCGGGGGAGCTCCTACAATGAGCGGTTCTTC. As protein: CASSVPPGRGSSYNERFF.

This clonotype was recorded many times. CDR3 amino acids: CSARGPTRGLYEKLFF. CDR3 nucleotide sequence: TGCAGTGCTAGAGGTCCAACGAGGGGGCTTTATGAAAAACTGTTTTTT. V usage is TRBV20-1 and J usage is TRBJ1-4, with 7 bases identical to TRBD1. V shed 1 base, J shed 6 bases, and the junction held 11 bases outside the gene matches. CDR3 length: 16 residues. The germline V gene encodes CDR1 DFQATT and CDR2 SNEGSKA (reference sequence).